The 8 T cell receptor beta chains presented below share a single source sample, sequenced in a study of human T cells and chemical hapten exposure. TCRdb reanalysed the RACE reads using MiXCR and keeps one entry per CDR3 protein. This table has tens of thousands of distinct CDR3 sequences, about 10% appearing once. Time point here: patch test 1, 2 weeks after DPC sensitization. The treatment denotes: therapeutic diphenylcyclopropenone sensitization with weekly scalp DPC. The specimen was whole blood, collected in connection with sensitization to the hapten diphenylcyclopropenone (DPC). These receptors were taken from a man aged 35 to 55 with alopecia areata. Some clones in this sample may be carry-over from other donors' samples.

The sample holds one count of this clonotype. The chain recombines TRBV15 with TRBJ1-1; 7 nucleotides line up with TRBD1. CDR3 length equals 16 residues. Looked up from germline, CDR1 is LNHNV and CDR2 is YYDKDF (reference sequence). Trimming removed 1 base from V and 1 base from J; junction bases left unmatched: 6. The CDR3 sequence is CATSRVWRTGNTEAFF. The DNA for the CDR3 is TGTGCCACCAGCAGAGTTTGGAGGACAGGGAACACTGAAGCTTTCTTT.

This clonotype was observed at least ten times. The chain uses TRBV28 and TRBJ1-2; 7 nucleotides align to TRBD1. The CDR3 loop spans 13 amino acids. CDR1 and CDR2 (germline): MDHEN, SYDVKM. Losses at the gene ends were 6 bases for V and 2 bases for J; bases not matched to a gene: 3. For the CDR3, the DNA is TGTGCCAGCAGAGTGACAGGGAACTATGGCTACACCTTC. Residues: CASRVTGNYGYTF.

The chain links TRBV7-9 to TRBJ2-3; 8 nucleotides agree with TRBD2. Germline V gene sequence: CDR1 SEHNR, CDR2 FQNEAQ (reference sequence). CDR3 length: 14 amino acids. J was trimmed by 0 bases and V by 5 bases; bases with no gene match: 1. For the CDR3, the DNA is TGTGCCAGCAGCCCTAGCGGGAGCACAGATACGCAGTATTTT. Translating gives CASSPSGSTDTQYF.

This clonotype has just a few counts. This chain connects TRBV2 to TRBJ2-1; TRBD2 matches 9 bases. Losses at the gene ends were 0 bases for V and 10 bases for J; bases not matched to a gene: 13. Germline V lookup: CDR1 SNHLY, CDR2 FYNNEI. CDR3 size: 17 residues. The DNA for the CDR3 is TGTGCCAGCAGTGAAGCGCGGGCGGGAGGGGCCCGGGGGGAGCAGTTCTTC. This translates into CASSEARAGGARGEQFF.

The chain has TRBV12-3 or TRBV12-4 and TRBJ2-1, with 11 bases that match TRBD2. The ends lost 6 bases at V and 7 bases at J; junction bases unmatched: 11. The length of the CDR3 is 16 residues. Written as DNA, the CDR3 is TGTGCCAGCAGCCCCCAGGTAGCGGGAGGGGTTAATGAGCAGTTCTTC. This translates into CASSPQVAGGVNEQFF.

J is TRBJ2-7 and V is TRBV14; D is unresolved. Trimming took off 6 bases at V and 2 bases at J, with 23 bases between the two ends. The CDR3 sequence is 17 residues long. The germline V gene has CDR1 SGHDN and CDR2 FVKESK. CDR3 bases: TGTGCCAGCAGTTACCGGGTCGTATCTCCTCTCCCCTACGAGCAGTACGTC. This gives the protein CASSYRVVSPLPYEQYV.

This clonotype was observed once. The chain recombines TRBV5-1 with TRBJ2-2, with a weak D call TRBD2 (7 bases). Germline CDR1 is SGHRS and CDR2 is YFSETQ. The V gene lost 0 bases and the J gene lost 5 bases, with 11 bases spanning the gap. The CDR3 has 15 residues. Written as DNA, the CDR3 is TGCGCCAGCAGCTTGGAACGGGGGGCTACCGGGGAGCTGTTTTTT. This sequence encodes CASSLERGATGELFF.

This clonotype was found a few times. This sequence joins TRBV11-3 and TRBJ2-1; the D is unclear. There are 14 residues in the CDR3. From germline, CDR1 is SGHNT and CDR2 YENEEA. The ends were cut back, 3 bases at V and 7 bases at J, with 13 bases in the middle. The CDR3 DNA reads TGTGCCAGCAGCTTCCCATACAGATCAAATGAGCAGTTCTTC. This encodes CASSFPYRSNEQFF.